The 3 T cell receptor beta chains below all came from one sample that was sequenced in a study of T-cell memory formation after mild COVID-19. One entry per CDR3 protein, called by TCRdb with MiXCR from the 5' RACE reads. The table lists approximately 40,000 distinct CDR3 sequences, about an eighth of them singletons, with roughly 27% in the top ten. The sample comprised PBMCs or a T cell subset sorted from them (not recorded which). All receptors come from a young man who had mild COVID-19 (a few samples of this study predate the infection). Cell type and time point are not known.

This clonotype was recorded many times. The chain recombines TRBV5-1 with TRBJ2-3; tentatively, D is TRBD1 (5 bases). Germline V gene data show CDR1 as SGHRS and CDR2 as YFSETQ. The V and J ends lost 4 bases and 5 bases respectively, with 11 bases between them. The CDR3 contains 13 residues. CDR3 in DNA: TGCGCCAGCAGCCCCTTCACAGGAGATACGCAGTATTTT. This encodes CASSPFTGDTQYF.

This clonotype occurred many times. The genes are TRBV20-1 and TRBJ2-7; the match to TRBD2 covers 11 bases. The CDR3 spans 15 residues. V trimming: 3 bases; J trimming: 3 bases; junction bases outside the gene matches: 7. Germline CDR1 and CDR2: DFQATT and SNEGSKA (reference sequence). In DNA, the CDR3 is TGCAGTGCTAGTCGACTAGCGGGGAGGAGCTACGAGCAGTACGTC. Translated: CSASRLAGRSYEQYV.

This clonotype was recorded at least ten times. The chain combines TRBV7-2 with TRBJ1-5, with D unresolved. This CDR3 is 17 amino acids long. Germline lookup yields CDR1 SGHTA and CDR2 FQGNSA. Trimming removed 2 bases from V and 0 bases from J, with 14 bases in between. In nucleotides, the CDR3 is TGTGCCAGCAGCTTAAACAGTCTCGGCAATAGCAATCAGCCCCAGCATTTT. Translating gives CASSLNSLGNSNQPQHF.